The rows below give T cell receptor beta chains drawn from one sample of a study of control samples from healthy donors and cancer patients. Clones were read by immunoSEQ multiplex PCR, and TCRdb kept only the in-frame ones, dropping some. The sample shows about 92,000 clones, roughly 86% of them seen only once. Sequenced: blood. These receptors all stem from a woman aged 60 to 75 in good health. CDR3s include the opening cysteine and the closing phenylalanine or tryptophan. Fields, in order: CDR3 length, J gene, D gene, clone size, V gene, CDR3 protein, CDR3 DNA. D genes are given only for firm matches. Expanded clones get a size class; other rows say once, few or many, or leave the size out.

14 TRBJ1-1 TRBD1 - TRBV23-1 CASSQSIRGSEAFF TGCGCCAGCAGTCAATCGATCAGGGGGTCTGAAGCTTTCTTT
15 TRBJ2-1 TRBD1 - TRBV7-2 CASRERQGFNNEQFF TGTGCCAGCAGGGAGAGACAGGGGTTCAACAATGAGCAGTTCTTC
12 TRBJ1-1 - once TRBV18 CASSLWLREAFF TGTGCCAGCTCCCTTTGGTTGAGGGAAGCTTTCTTT
15 TRBJ2-7 - few TRBV11-2 CASTKGPGLAYEQYF TGTGCCAGCACTAAGGGCCCAGGGCTCGCCTACGAGCAGTACTTC
13 TRBJ2-2 - - TRBV9 CASSAAVPGELFF TGTGCCAGCAGCGCAGCGGTACCCGGGGAGCTGTTTTTT
15 TRBJ2-5 - once TRBV5-6 CASSLGRNPSGAQYF TGTGCCAGCAGCTTGGGGCGGAATCCGTCGGGGGCCCAGTACTTC
13 TRBJ1-2 TRBD1 many TRBV12-3/TRBV12-4 CASSNRGRSGYTF TGTGCCAGCAGTAACAGGGGGCGTAGTGGCTACACCTTC
13 TRBJ1-1 - - TRBV7-9 CASSLQENTEAFF TGTGCCAGCAGTCTACAGGAGAACACTGAAGCTTTCTTT
13 TRBJ1-1 - once TRBV7-9 CASSFRQSGEAFF TGTGCCAGCAGCTTTCGACAATCGGGTGAAGCTTTCTTT
14 TRBJ2-7 - - TRBV6-6 CASSQSGNSYEQYF TGTGCCAGCAGTCAGTCCGGCAACTCCTACGAGCAGTACTTC
21 TRBJ2-1 TRBD2 - TRBV9 CASSVGLAGARALGTYNEQFF TGTGCCAGCAGCGTAGGGCTAGCGGGGGCCCGCGCGCTGGGGACCTACAATGAGCAGTTCTTC
17 TRBJ2-7 - - TRBV6-4 CASSDSETKRPSYEQYF TGTGCCAGCAGTGACTCAGAGACCAAAAGACCATCCTACGAGCAGTACTTC
15 TRBJ1-1 - - TRBV29-1 CSVLSEGGGNTEAFF TGCAGCGTTCTGTCGGAGGGGGGTGGGAACACTGAAGCTTTCTTT
14 TRBJ1-3 - - TRBV19 CASSMGGSGNTIYF TGTGCCAGTAGTATGGGAGGCTCTGGAAACACCATATATTTT
15 TRBJ1-5 TRBD1 few TRBV2 CASSVQGLVNQPQHF TGTGCCAGCAGTGTACAGGGGCTAGTAAATCAGCCCCAGCATTTT
14 TRBJ1-2 - few TRBV15 CATSRGDTPYGYTF TGTGCCACCAGCAGAGGGGACACCCCTTATGGCTACACCTTC
15 TRBJ1-5 - - TRBV3-1/TRBV3-2 CASSQDLAGGSPQHF TGTGCCAGCAGCCAAGATTTGGCAGGTGGATCGCCCCAGCATTTT
17 TRBJ2-1 TRBD2 - TRBV5-1 CASSLRDPGTSGNEQFF TGCGCCAGCAGCTTGAGGGACCCAGGGACTAGCGGCAATGAGCAGTTCTTC
17 TRBJ1-5 - - TRBV19 CASSIPVAGTGNQPQHF TGTGCCAGTAGTATTCCCGTCGCGGGGACGGGCAATCAGCCCCAGCATTTT
15 TRBJ2-7 TRBD2 once TRBV5-1 CASSPGWEGLNEQYF TGCGCCAGCAGCCCCGGGTGGGAGGGGTTGAACGAGCAGTACTTC
20 TRBJ2-1 TRBD2 - TRBV4-1 CASSQDWTEAGGPIDNEQFF TGCGCCAGCAGCCAAGATTGGACTGAAGCGGGGGGGCCAATAGACAATGAGCAGTTCTTC
16 TRBJ2-2 TRBD2 - TRBV7-2 CASSPGLAGGLGELFF TGTGCCAGCAGCCCCGGACTAGCGGGGGGGCTTGGGGAGCTGTTTTTT